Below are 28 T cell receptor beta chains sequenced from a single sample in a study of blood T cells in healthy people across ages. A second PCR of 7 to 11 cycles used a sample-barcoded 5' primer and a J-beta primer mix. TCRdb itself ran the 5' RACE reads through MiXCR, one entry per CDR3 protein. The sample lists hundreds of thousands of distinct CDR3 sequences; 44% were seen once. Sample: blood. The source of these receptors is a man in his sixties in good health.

The CDR3: CAISRGQGGKNTEAFF. DNA of the CDR3: TGTGCCATCAGCAGGGGACAGGGTGGCAAGAACACTGAAGCTTTCTTT. This sequence joins TRBV10-3 and TRBJ1-1, with 9 bases aligning to TRBD1. V trimming: 6 bases; J trimming: 1 base; junction bases outside the gene matches: 9. Germline CDR1 reads ENHRY; CDR2 reads SYGVKD. The length of the CDR3 is 16 residues.

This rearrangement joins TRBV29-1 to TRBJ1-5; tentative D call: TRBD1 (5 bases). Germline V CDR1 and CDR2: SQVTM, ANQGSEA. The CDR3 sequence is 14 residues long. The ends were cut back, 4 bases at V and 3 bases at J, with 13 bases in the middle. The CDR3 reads CSVVFAGTNQPQHF. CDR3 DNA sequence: TGCAGCGTTGTTTTTGCAGGGACCAATCAGCCCCAGCATTTT.

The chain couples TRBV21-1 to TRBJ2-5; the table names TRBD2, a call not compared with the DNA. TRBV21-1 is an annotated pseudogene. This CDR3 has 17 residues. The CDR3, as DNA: TGTGCCAGCAGCAAACTCCCTAGCGGTCTATACCAAGAGACCCAGTACTTC. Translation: CASSKLPSGLYQETQYF.

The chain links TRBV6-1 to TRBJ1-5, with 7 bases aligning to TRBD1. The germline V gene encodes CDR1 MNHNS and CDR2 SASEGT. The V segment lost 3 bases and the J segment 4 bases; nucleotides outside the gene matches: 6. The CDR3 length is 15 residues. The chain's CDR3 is CASSDRDRWNQPQHF. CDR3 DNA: TGTGCCAGCAGTGACCGGGACAGATGGAATCAGCCCCAGCATTTT.

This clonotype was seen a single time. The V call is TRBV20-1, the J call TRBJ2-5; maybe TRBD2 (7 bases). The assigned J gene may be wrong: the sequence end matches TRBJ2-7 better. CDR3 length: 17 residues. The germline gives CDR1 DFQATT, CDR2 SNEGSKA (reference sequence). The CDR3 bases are TGCAGTGCCGGTTTACATACAGGGCCCGGGACTATCTACGAGCAGTACTTC. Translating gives CSAGLHTGPGTIYEQYF.

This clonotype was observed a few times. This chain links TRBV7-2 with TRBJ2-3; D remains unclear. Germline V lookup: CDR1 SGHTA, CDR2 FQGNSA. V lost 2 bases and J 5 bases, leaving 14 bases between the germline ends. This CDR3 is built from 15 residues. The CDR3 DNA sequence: TGTGCCAGCAGCTTACCCGGAAAATCACAAGATACGCAGTATTTT. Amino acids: CASSLPGKSQDTQYF.

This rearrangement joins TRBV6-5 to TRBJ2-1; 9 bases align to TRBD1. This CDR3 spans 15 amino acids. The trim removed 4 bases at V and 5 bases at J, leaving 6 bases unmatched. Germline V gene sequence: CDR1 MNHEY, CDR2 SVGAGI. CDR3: CASSFRDRVDNEQFF. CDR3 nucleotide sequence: TGTGCCAGCAGTTTCCGGGACAGGGTCGACAATGAGCAGTTCTTC.

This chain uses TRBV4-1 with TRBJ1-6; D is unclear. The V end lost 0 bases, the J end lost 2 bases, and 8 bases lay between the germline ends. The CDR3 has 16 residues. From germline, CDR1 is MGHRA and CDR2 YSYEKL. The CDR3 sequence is CASSQDWRTYNSPLHF. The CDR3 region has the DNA TGCGCCAGCAGCCAAGATTGGCGGACCTATAATTCACCCCTCCACTTT.

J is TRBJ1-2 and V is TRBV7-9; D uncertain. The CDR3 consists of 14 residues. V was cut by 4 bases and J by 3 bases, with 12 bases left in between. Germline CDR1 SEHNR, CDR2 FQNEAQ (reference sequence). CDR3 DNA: TGTGCCAGCAGCTCCCCCCAAGGGCACTATGGCTACACCTTC. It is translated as CASSSPQGHYGYTF.

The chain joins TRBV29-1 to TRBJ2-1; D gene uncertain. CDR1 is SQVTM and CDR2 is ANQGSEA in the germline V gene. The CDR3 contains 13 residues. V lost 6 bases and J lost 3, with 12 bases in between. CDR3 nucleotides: TGCAGCGTGCGGAAGGACCTCTACAATGAGCAGTTCTTC. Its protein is CSVRKDLYNEQFF.

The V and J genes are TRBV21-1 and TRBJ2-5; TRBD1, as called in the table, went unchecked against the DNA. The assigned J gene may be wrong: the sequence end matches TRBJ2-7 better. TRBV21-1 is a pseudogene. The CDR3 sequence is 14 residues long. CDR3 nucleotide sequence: TGTGCCAGCAGCAAAGACAGGGGGCTCTACGAGCAGTACTTC. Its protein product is CASSKDRGLYEQYF.

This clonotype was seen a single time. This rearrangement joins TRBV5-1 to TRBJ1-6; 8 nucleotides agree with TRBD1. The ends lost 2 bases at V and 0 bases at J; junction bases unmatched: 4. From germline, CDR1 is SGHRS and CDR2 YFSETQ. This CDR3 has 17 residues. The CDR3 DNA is TGCGCCAGCAGCTTCGGACAGGGCGACTCCTATAATTCACCCCTCCACTTT. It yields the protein CASSFGQGDSYNSPLHF.

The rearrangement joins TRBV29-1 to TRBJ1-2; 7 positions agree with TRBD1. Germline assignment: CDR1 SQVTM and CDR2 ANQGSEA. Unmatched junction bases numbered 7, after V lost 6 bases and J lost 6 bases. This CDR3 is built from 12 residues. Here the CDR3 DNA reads TGCAGCGTGAAGACAGGGTCGGATGGCTACACCTTC. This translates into CSVKTGSDGYTF. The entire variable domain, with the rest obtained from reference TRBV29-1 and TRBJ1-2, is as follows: SAVISQKPSRDICQRGTSLTIQCQVDSQVTMMFWYRQQPGQSLTLIATANQGSEATYESGFVIDKFPISRPNLTFSTLTVSNMSPEDSSIYLCSVKTGSDGYTFGSGTRLTVV.

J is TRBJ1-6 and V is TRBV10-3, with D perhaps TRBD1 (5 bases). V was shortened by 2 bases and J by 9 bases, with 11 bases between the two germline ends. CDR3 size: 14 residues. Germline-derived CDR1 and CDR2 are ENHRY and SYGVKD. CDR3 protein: CAISEVQGLSPLHF. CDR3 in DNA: TGTGCCATCAGTGAGGTGCAGGGCCTTTCACCCCTCCACTTT.

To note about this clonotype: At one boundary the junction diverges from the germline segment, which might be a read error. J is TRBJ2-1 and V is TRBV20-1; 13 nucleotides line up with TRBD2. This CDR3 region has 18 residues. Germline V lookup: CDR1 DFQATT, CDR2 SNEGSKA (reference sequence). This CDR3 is CSARQLAGGSSSYNEQFF. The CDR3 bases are TGCAGTGCTAGACAACTAGCGGGGGGGTCGAGCTCCTACAATGAACAGTTCTTC.

In nucleotides, the CDR3 is TGTGCCACCAAGGGGACGGCGGCAATGAACTATGGCTACACCTTC. It yields the protein CATKGTAAMNYGYTF. The chain links TRBV6-5 to TRBJ1-2; a possible D gene is TRBD1 (5 bases). V lost 10 bases and J 2 bases, leaving 20 bases between the germline ends. Looked up from germline, CDR1 is MNHEY and CDR2 is SVGAGI. CDR3 length: 15 amino acids.

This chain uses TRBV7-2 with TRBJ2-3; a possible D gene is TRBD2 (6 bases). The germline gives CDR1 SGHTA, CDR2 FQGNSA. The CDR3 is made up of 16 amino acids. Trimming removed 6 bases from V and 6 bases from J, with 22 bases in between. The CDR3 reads CASRPPGSGLFDTQYF. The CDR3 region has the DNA TGTGCCAGCAGACCCCCGGGCAGCGGGCTTTTCGATACGCAGTATTTT.

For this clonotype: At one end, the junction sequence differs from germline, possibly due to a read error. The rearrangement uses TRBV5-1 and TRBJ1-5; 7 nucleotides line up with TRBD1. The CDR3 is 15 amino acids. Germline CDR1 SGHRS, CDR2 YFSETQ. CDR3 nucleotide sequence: TGCGTCAGCAGCTTGGAGGGGGCTGGGGATCAGCCCCAGCATTTT. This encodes CVSSLEGAGDQPQHF. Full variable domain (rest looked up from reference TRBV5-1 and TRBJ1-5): KAGVTQTPRYLIKTRGQQVTLSCSPISGHRSVSWYQQTPGQGLQFLFEYFSETQRNKGNFPGRFSGRQFSNSRSEMNVSTLELGDSALYLCVSSLEGAGDQPQHFGDGTRLSIL.

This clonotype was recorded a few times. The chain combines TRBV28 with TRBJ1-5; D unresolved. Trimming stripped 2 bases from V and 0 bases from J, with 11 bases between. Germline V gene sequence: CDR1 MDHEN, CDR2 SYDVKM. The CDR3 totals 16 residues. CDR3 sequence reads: CASSLDWVGSNQPQHF. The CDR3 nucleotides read TGTGCCAGCAGTTTAGACTGGGTGGGTAGCAATCAGCCCCAGCATTTT. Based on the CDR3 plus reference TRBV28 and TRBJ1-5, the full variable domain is DVKVTQSSRYLVKRTGEKVFLECVQDMDHENMFWYRQDPGLGLRLIYFSYDVKMKEKGDIPEGYSVSREKKERFSLILESASTNQTSMYLCASSLDWVGSNQPQHFGDGTRLSIL.

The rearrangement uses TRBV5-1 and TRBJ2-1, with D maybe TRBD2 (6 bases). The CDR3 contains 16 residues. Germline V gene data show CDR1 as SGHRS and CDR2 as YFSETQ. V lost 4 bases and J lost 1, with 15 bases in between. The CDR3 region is CASSPTASVSYNEQFF. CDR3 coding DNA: TGCGCCAGCAGCCCAACTGCTAGCGTTTCCTACAATGAGCAGTTCTTC.

In DNA form, the CDR3 reads TGCAGTGCTAGAGACCTACAGGGGAAGGGGGTAAATCAGCCCCAGCATTTT. It specifies CSARDLQGKGVNQPQHF. The chain is built from TRBV20-1 and TRBJ1-5, with TRBD1 matching 7 bases. This CDR3 has 17 residues. Germline V gives CDR1 DFQATT, CDR2 SNEGSKA (reference sequence). Unmatched junction bases numbered 12, after V lost 0 bases and J lost 4 bases.

CDR3 coding DNA: TGTGCCAGCAGTTACGGGACTAGGGGTAACAATGAGCAGTTCTTC. Translated, it gives CASSYGTRGNNEQFF. V usage is TRBV6-2 or TRBV6-3 and J usage is TRBJ2-1; 8 nucleotides line up with TRBD2. Trimming cost V 2 bases and J 5 bases; bases outside gene matches: 5. Germline V gives CDR1 MNHEY, CDR2 SVGEGT. The CDR3 consists of 15 residues.

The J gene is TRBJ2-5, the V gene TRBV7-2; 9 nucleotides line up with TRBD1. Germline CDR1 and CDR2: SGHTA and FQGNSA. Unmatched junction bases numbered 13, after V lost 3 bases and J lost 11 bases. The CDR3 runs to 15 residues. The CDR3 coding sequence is TGTGCCAGCAGCTTGCCACAGGGGGCGCGGAATGAGCAGTACTTC. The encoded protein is CASSLPQGARNEQYF. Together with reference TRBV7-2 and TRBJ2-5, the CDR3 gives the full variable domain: GAGVSQSPSNKVTEKGKDVELRCDPISGHTALYWYRQSLGQGLEFLIYFQGNSAPDKSGLPSDRFSAERTGGSVSTLTIQRTQQEDSAVYLCASSLPQGARNEQYFGPGTRLLVL.

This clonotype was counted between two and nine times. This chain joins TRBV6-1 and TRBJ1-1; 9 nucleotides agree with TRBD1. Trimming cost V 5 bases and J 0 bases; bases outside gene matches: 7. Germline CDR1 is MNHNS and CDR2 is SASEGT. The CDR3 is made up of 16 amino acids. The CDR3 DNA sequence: TGTGCCAGCAGTCCCCGACAGGGGGGCATGAACACTGAAGCTTTCTTT. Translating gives CASSPRQGGMNTEAFF.

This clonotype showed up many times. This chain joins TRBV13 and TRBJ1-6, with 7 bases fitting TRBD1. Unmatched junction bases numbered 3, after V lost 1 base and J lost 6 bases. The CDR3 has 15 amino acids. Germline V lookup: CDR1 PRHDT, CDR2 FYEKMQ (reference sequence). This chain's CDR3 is CASSLETGINSPLHF. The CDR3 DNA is TGTGCCAGCAGCTTAGAGACAGGGATTAATTCACCCCTCCACTTT.

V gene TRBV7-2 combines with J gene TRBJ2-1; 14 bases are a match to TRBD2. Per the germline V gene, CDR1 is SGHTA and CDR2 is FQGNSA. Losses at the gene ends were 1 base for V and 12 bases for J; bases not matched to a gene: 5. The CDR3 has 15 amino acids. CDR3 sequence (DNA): TGTGCCAGCAGCTTAGGACTAGCGGGGGGGCGATGGCAGTTCTTC. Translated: CASSLGLAGGRWQFF.

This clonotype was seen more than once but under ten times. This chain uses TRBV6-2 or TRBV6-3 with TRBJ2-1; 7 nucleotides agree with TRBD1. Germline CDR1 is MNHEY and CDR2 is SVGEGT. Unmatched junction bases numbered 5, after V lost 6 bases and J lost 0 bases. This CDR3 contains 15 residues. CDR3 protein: CASRRDRVSYNEQFF. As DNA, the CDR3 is TGTGCCAGCAGAAGAGACAGGGTCTCCTACAATGAGCAGTTCTTC.

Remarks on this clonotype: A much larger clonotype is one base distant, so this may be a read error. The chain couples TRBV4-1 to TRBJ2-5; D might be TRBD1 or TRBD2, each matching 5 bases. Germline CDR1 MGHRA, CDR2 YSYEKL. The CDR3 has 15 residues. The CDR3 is CASSRGFEGQKTQYF. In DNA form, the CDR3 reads TGCGCCAGCAGCCGGGGCTTCGAGGGCCAAAAGACCCAGTACTTC.